This TCR beta chain was profiled in a study of CD4 T cells in relation to SARS-CoV-2 and coronaviruses. Study in general: Convalescent patients had median age roughly 37 years, range about 20 to 75.

Study-level findings and limits: Compared with monoreactive clones, crossreactive clones showed significantly weaker SARS-CoV-2 expansion.

A word on this clone: Antigen: not known.

Naive and memory CD4+ T cells came from enriched cryopreserved PBMCs. This table comes from immunoSEQ multiplex PCR, and its TCRdb copy is limited to in-frame clones, with some not included. The table lists tens of thousands of clones, 75% to 90% of them singletons. Germline V gene data show CDR1 as SGHRS and CDR2 as YFSETQ. The V gene lost 4 bases and the J gene lost 0 bases, with 17 bases spanning the gap. The CDR3 runs 17 residues. This rearrangement joins TRBV5-1 to TRBJ1-5; D gene uncertain. The sample taken for sequencing was memory CD4+ T cells from PBMCs. The receptor was isolated from an adult with COVID-19. CDR3: CASSRLPPDYSNQPQHF. The DNA for the CDR3 is TGCGCCAGCAGCAGACTCCCACCGGATTATAGCAATCAGCCCCAGCATTTT.